This T cell receptor beta chain was retrieved from a study of siplizumab effects on memory and regulatory T cells (dated by TCRdb to the late 2010s). About the investigation overall: The study looked at the effect of siplizumab, an anti-CD2 antibody, on alloreactive T-cell subsets in allogeneic mixed lymphocyte reactions made from human PBMCs.

Sorted unstimulated T cells and proliferating T cells recovered from mixed lymphocyte reactions were subjected to TCRbeta CDR3 sequencing. Fresh whole blood from fewer than 11 HLA-typed healthy donors was used to isolate PBMCs. To map where alloreactive clones came from, unstimulated CD4+ non-regulatory T cells were FACS-sorted. The protocol used for the library was the immunoSEQ multiplex PCR assay. Each sample had roughly 100,000 TCR templates assayed by the deep sequencing platform. Genomic DNA extracted from sorted T cells was used for TCRbeta CDR3 sequencing. In the paper's pipeline: The R programming language was used for clonal analysis of TCRbeta CDR3 data. Unstimulated samples were compared with post-reaction CFSE-low samples to define alloreactive CD4+ and CD8+ clones. Regulatory or non-regulatory origin was assigned to alloreactive CD4+ clones by matching of sequences to sorted unstimulated Treg and non-Treg repertoires. This is the immuneACCESS table as TCRdb keeps it, with only in-frame sequences that have V and J called. A part of the clones is gone; compared with another copy, unresolved V genes explain less than half, and the rest is unexplained. V and J calls and clone size are given by that table; D and trimming were obtained from the DNA. The sample has about 100,000 clones on record, roughly 93% of them singletons. 1% to 1.5% of the sample goes to the ten largest clones.

Inclusive of the bounding cysteine and phenylalanine, the CDR3 is 19 residues long. The read is trimmed to its CDR3 DNA, 57 bases read in frame from base 1. The V end gives up 2 bases and the J end 0 bases, leaving 4 bases in the junction not matched to a gene. CDR1 ENHRY and CDR2 SYGVKD were looked up in the germline V gene. About this clone itself: The specificity of this receptor is unknown. Base qualities are not recorded, but no much larger clone differs from it by a single base.

What the study reported, not specific to this receptor: The cumulative frequency of alloreactive sequences that could be traced back to unstimulated CD4+ memory T cells was significantly reduced by siplizumab. Whether proliferating Tregs from siplizumab cultures were suppressive was not functionally confirmed. Because sequences below about 10^-5 frequency were poorly captured, only a minor fraction of alloreactive clones could be mapped to unstimulated subsets. Of the alloreactive CD4+ clones that could be mapped, the Treg-derived share averaged about 67% with siplizumab compared with 26.9% in control reactions. Unstimulated naive T cells appeared more diverse than memory T cells, and naive cells seemed to contribute substantially to the alloresponse. Roughly 75-97% of proliferating CD4+ or CD8+ clones could not be assigned a naive or memory phenotype.

The receptor's source is a human donor in good health. The material sequenced was non-Treg CD4+ T cells sorted from blood. The sample's cell subset or site label, decoded: FACS-sorted unstimulated CD4+ non-regulatory T cells. The chain uses TRBV10-3 and TRBJ2-6, and 13 bases in between align with TRBD2. The CDR3 region reads CAISETGLAGDSGANVLTF. The DNA sequence reads TGTGCCATCAGTGAGACCGGACTAGCGGGAGACTCTGGGGCCAACGTCCTGACTTTC.